The rows below give T cell receptor beta chains drawn from one sample of a study of cytotoxic CD8 clonotypes in ibrutinib-treated CLL. Data came from immunoSEQ multiplex PCR; TCRdb stores just in-frame clones and leaves some out. The sample includes some 20,000 clones, 75% of them seen just once. The specimen was PBMCs, collected before ibrutinib treatment. The receptor source for this set is a human donor with chronic lymphocytic leukemia. Both conserved end residues are part of each CDR3. D genes are given only for firm matches. A clone size is listed for some rows: how often the clone was seen (once, few, many), or a class if it is expanded.

>few|TRBV5-1|TRBJ2-5|.
CASSLGSQGRETQYF
TGCGCCAGCAGCCTGGGGTCACAGGGTCGGGAGACCCAGTACTTC
>few|TRBV7-9|TRBJ1-5|.
CASSSQEPSNQPQHF
TGTGCCAGCAGCTCACAGGAACCTAGCAATCAGCCCCAGCATTTT
>few|TRBV25-1|TRBJ1-3|.
CASSELNDNSGNTIYF
TGTGCCAGCAGTGAATTAAATGACAACTCTGGAAACACCATATATTTT
>.|TRBV7-2|TRBJ2-7|TRBD2
CASSPRTSGRGEQYF
TGTGCCAGCAGCCCACGGACTAGCGGGAGGGGGGAGCAGTACTTC
>few|TRBV6-6|TRBJ2-3|.
CASRGLTDTQYF
TGTGCCAGCAGAGGACTCACAGATACGCAGTATTTT
>medium-sized|TRBV19|TRBJ1-6|TRBD1
CASSRRTGGDSPLHF
TGTGCCAGTAGTAGACGGACAGGGGGTGATTCACCCCTCCACTTT
>.|TRBV30|TRBJ2-2|TRBD1
CAWRGTANTGELFF
TGTGCCTGGAGGGGGACAGCGAACACCGGGGAGCTGTTTTTT
>.|TRBV7-2|TRBJ2-7|.
CASRYKDWEEQYF
TGTGCCAGCAGATACAAAGACTGGGAAGAGCAGTACTTC
>.|TRBV9|TRBJ2-5|.
CASSVGDFQETQYF
TGTGCCAGCAGCGTAGGGGACTTCCAAGAGACCCAGTACTTC
>.|TRBV28|TRBJ2-3|.
CASSLAEGADTQYF
TGTGCCAGCAGTTTAGCGGAGGGGGCAGATACGCAGTATTTT
>.|TRBV28|TRBJ1-5|.
CASSLLARLSNQPQHF
TGTGCCAGCAGTTTATTGGCCAGGCTAAGCAATCAGCCCCAGCATTTT